Listed here are 16 T cell receptor beta chains from one sample, sequenced in a study of T cell repertoires in cytomegalovirus infection. Each CDR3 protein gets one entry after TCRdb re-called the reads with MiXCR. The sample shows about 360,000 distinct CDR3 sequences, roughly 20% of them seen only once. Sample: PBMCs. Every receptor here comes from a human donor in good health (CMV status not recorded). Some clones in this sample may be carry-over from other donors' samples.

V usage is TRBV4-1 and J usage is TRBJ1-4, with 9 bases fitting TRBD1. J gave up 5 bases and V 1 base, and 2 bases lay outside the gene matches. The CDR3 runs to 15 residues. Per the germline V gene, CDR1 is MGHRA and CDR2 is YSYEKL. CDR3 sequence: CASSQVDRGNEKLFF. CDR3 coding DNA: TGCGCCAGCAGCCAAGTGGACAGGGGAAATGAAAAACTGTTTTTT.

This clonotype was detected a few times. The chain uses TRBV28 and TRBJ1-6, with a tentative D call TRBD1 (6 bases). The germline V gene encodes CDR1 MDHEN and CDR2 SYDVKM. This CDR3 has 12 amino acids. The V end was cut by 4 bases, the J end by 14 bases, with 12 bases between. The CDR3 region is CASSSDRIALHF. For the CDR3, the DNA is TGTGCCAGCAGTTCGGACAGAATAGCCCTCCACTTT.

The genes are TRBV12-3 or TRBV12-4 and TRBJ2-3; D may match TRBD1 or TRBD2 (5 bases each). V shed 5 bases and J shed 4 bases, with 10 bases lying between them. The CDR3 sequence is 13 residues long. CDR3 sequence (DNA): TGTGCCAGCAGTCAGGGAGTTTCAGATACGCAGTATTTT. Amino acids: CASSQGVSDTQYF.

This clonotype was counted a few times. The genes are TRBV9 and TRBJ2-3; possible D gene TRBD2, 6 bases. V lost 2 bases and J 1 base, leaving 14 bases between the germline ends. This CDR3 spans 16 amino acids. Germline V lookup: CDR1 SGDLS, CDR2 YYNGEE. CDR3 sequence reads: CASSVRPGTGTDTQYF. The CDR3 nucleotides are TGTGCCAGCAGCGTGAGGCCCGGGACTGGCACAGATACGCAGTATTTT.

This clonotype was counted at least ten times. This rearrangement joins TRBV7-2 to TRBJ2-1; no clear D gene. The CDR3 covers 16 residues. In germline, CDR1 is SGHTA, CDR2 FQGNSA. Trimming removed 5 bases from V and 7 bases from J, with 21 bases in between. The CDR3 spells CASSPRFEELKNEQFF. CDR3 in DNA: TGTGCCAGCAGCCCACGCTTCGAGGAGTTGAAAAATGAGCAGTTCTTC.

This clonotype was observed a handful of times. This rearrangement joins TRBV20-1 to TRBJ1-3, with D perhaps TRBD1 (6 bases). The V end lost 0 bases, the J end lost 4 bases, and 10 bases lay between the germline ends. Germline V lookup: CDR1 DFQATT, CDR2 SNEGSKA (reference sequence). CDR3 length: 14 residues. The CDR3 loop is CSARETGKGNTIYF. As DNA, the CDR3 is TGCAGTGCTAGAGAGACAGGAAAAGGAAACACCATATATTTT.

This clonotype showed up just a few times. J is TRBJ2-7 and V is TRBV10-3; TRBD1 might be the D (5 bases). Trimming shortened V by 0 bases and J by 3 bases, and 9 bases separated the two germline ends. CDR1 and CDR2 from the germline V gene are ENHRY and SYGVKD. The CDR3 covers 14 residues. The CDR3 DNA reads as TGTGCCATCAGTGAGTCGCAGGGTGTCTACGAGCAGTACTTC. This translates into CAISESQGVYEQYF.

The chain combines TRBV28 with TRBJ2-7; 11 bases agree with TRBD1. The V gene's germline CDR1 is MDHEN and CDR2 SYDVKM. J lost 3 bases, V lost 4 bases, and 8 bases had no gene match. CDR3 size: 16 residues. This CDR3 is CASSYDRDRGVYEQYF. The DNA for the CDR3 is TGTGCCAGCAGTTACGACCGGGACAGGGGGGTCTACGAGCAGTACTTC.

The chain couples TRBV19 to TRBJ2-7; 7 positions agree with TRBD2. The germline CDR1 and CDR2 sequences are LNHDA and SQIVND (reference sequence). The CDR3 totals 14 residues. Trimming at V came to 6 bases and at J to 1 base, leaving 6 bases not matched to a gene. CDR3 region: CASRAPGGSYEQYF. The CDR3 nucleotides are TGTGCCAGTAGGGCCCCGGGAGGATCCTACGAGCAGTACTTC.

The sample holds many counts of this clonotype. The chain has TRBV7-2 and TRBJ1-2; D unclear. V shed 1 base and J shed 0 bases, with 6 bases lying between them. The germline V gene has CDR1 SGHTA and CDR2 FQGNSA. This CDR3 has 14 amino acids. CDR3 DNA sequence: TGTGCCAGCAGCTTAGAAGTCGCTAACTATGGCTACACCTTC. Protein product: CASSLEVANYGYTF.

Concerning this clonotype itself: A much larger clone differs by one base, so this may be a read error. The chain combines TRBV27 with TRBJ2-3; no clear D. The V gene's germline CDR1 is MNHEY and CDR2 SMNVEV (reference sequence). The CDR3 is 14 amino acids. CDR3 amino acids: CASSFQRVTDMQYF. CDR3 DNA sequence: TGTGCCAGCAGTTTTCAACGGGTCACAGATATGCAGTATTTT.

This chain uses TRBV28 with TRBJ2-1; D remains unclear. Germline V gives CDR1 MDHEN, CDR2 SYDVKM. Trimming shortened V by 3 bases and J by 6 bases, and 12 bases separated the two germline ends. The CDR3 runs to 14 residues. For the CDR3, the DNA is TGTGCCAGCAGTTTGCGTGTAAGTCTCAATGAGCAGTTCTTC. It yields the protein CASSLRVSLNEQFF.

This clonotype came up a few times. One end of the junction varies from germline; a read error may be responsible. The rearrangement uses TRBV5-3 and TRBJ1-1, with D perhaps TRBD1 (5 bases). TRBV5-3 is an ORF, with its function uncertain. The CDR3 loop spans 14 amino acids. The CDR3 loop is CASSLGLDLTEAFF. The CDR3 DNA is TGTGCCAGCAGCTTGGGACTTGACCTCACTGAAGCTTTCTTT.

This clonotype was observed at least ten times. This rearrangement joins TRBV12-3 or TRBV12-4 to TRBJ2-7; D possibly corresponds to TRBD1 (5 bases). Deletions cut 11 bases from V and 1 base from J, with 15 bases between. The CDR3 spans 13 residues. CDR3 bases: TGTGCCTTGACAGCTACCCAATCCTACGAGCAGTACTTC. It codes for CALTATQSYEQYF.

This clonotype was found a few times. The rearrangement joins TRBV19 to TRBJ2-1; D remains ambiguous. The CDR3 is made up of 12 amino acids. Trimming stripped 3 bases from V and 4 bases from J, with 4 bases between. Germline V gives CDR1 LNHDA, CDR2 SQIVND (reference sequence). CDR3 DNA sequence: TGTGCCAGTAGTATCCCTTACAATGAGCAGTTCTTC. Residues: CASSIPYNEQFF.

This clonotype was observed a few times. V gene TRBV7-2 combines with J gene TRBJ2-1; D perhaps matches TRBD2 (6 bases). The V end was cut by 5 bases, the J end by 10 bases, with 18 bases between. The CDR3 is made up of 14 amino acids. Germline V gives CDR1 SGHTA, CDR2 FQGNSA. The CDR3 nucleotides read TGTGCCAGCAGCACCACTCAAGGGACTCCCGAGCAGTTCTTC. Translating gives CASSTTQGTPEQFF.